A single sample gave rise to the 17 T cell receptor beta chains below, sequenced in a study of shared clonotypes between healthy human individuals. The method was immunoSEQ multiplex PCR; TCRdb's version includes in-frame clones alone and lacks a portion of them. Of approximately 320,000 clones in the sample, approximately 79% were seen once. Material: memory CD4+ T cells sorted from blood. Subset described: CD45RA-negative fraction. The origin of the receptors is a man aged 25 to 45 in good health.

The chain recombines TRBV9 with TRBJ2-5; 14 bases fit TRBD2. The CDR3 is 18 residues long. Unmatched junction bases numbered 8, after V lost 2 bases and J lost 2 bases. The germline V gene has CDR1 SGDLS and CDR2 YYNGEE. The CDR3 is CASSVGTSGSGGQETQYF. The CDR3 DNA reads TGTGCCAGCAGCGTCGGGACTAGCGGGAGTGGAGGGCAAGAGACCCAGTACTTC. Full variable domain (remainder filled in from reference TRBV9 and TRBJ2-5): DSGVTQTPKHLITATGQRVTLRCSPRSGDLSVYWYQQSLDQGLQFLIQYYNGEERAKGNILERFSAQQFPDLHSELNLSSLELGDSALYFCASSVGTSGSGGQETQYFGPGTRLLVL.

The rearrangement links TRBV7-7 to TRBJ2-5, with TRBD2 matching over 14 bases. V lost 3 bases and J lost 5; bases outside the gene matches: 5. Per germline, CDR1 SSHAT and CDR2 FNYEAQ (reference sequence). This CDR3 region has 16 residues. The CDR3 DNA reads as TGTGCCAGCAGCTTCGGGACTAGCGGGAGTTGGGAGACCCAGTACTTC. It specifies CASSFGTSGSWETQYF.

The chain carries TRBV5-5 and TRBJ2-3, with 7 bases aligning to TRBD1. V lost 4 bases, J lost 8 bases, and 13 bases stayed unmatched. The CDR3 consists of 15 residues. CDR1 and CDR2 (germline): SGHKS, YYEKEE (reference sequence). In DNA form, the CDR3 reads TGTGCCAGCAGCGCCCGGACAGGCTTAGAAACTACGCAGTATTTT. This codes for CASSARTGLETTQYF.

This clone has just one count. This same CDR3 is encoded by further DNA sequences in the sample. CDR3 sequence reads: CASSQGANTNSNQPQHF. The CDR3 DNA reads TGCGCCAGCAGCCAAGGAGCGAACACCAATAGCAATCAGCCCCAGCATTTT. The chain combines TRBV4-1 with TRBJ1-5; D unclear. Per the germline V gene, CDR1 is MGHRA and CDR2 is YSYEKL. The V end lost 1 base, the J end lost 0 bases, and 13 bases lay between the germline ends. This CDR3 has 17 amino acids.

The V and J genes are TRBV28 and TRBJ2-2; D not resolved. Germline CDR1 is MDHEN and CDR2 is SYDVKM. V lost 2 bases and J 7 bases, leaving 17 bases between the germline ends. The CDR3 loop spans 16 amino acids. The CDR3 reads CASSLEAVIKRGELFF. For the CDR3, the DNA is TGTGCCAGCAGTTTAGAGGCCGTAATTAAACGCGGGGAGCTGTTTTTT.

This rearrangement joins TRBV28 to TRBJ1-2; D gene uncertain. CDR3 size: 12 residues. CDR1 is MDHEN, CDR2 SYDVKM, per germline. The V end lost 3 bases, the J end lost 4 bases, and 6 bases lay between the germline ends. The CDR3, as DNA: TGTGCCAGCAGTTTGGGCAGCTATGGCTACACCTTC. It translates to CASSLGSYGYTF.

This clone was detected only a few times. This chain uses TRBV5-5 with TRBJ2-2, with no clear D. The length of the CDR3 is 12 residues. CDR1 SGHKS and CDR2 YYEKEE come from the germline V gene (reference sequence). V shed 2 bases and J shed 2 bases, with 1 base lying between them. The CDR3 sequence: CASSFNTGELFF. Written as DNA, the CDR3 is TGTGCCAGCAGCTTTAACACCGGGGAGCTGTTTTTT.

The rearrangement joins TRBV18 to TRBJ2-7, with a weak D call TRBD2 (6 bases). V dropped 6 bases and J dropped 2 bases, with 11 bases sitting between them. The CDR3 runs 13 residues. Germline V gene sequence: CDR1 KGHSH, CDR2 LQKENI. CDR3 in DNA: TGTGCCAGCTCTACGGAGGGACCCTACGAGCAGTACTTC. Its translation: CASSTEGPYEQYF. The full variable domain, its missing parts supplied by reference TRBV18 and TRBJ2-7, is NAGVMQNPRHLVRRRGQEARLRCSPMKGHSHVYWYRQLPEEGLKFMVYLQKENIIDESGMPKERFSAEFPKEGPSILRIQQVVRGDSAAYFCASSTEGPYEQYFGPGTRLTVT.

The rearrangement joins TRBV11-2 to TRBJ2-3, with 11 bases that match TRBD2. The CDR3 runs to 16 residues. The germline CDR1 and CDR2 sequences are SGHAT and FQNNGV. The V and J ends lost 5 bases and 5 bases, in that order; junction bases with no gene match: 9. The CDR3 DNA sequence: TGTGCCAGCAGCCCGAGGACTAGCGGGTCTAGAGATACGCAGTATTTT. This sequence encodes CASSPRTSGSRDTQYF.

The rearrangement joins TRBV19 to TRBJ2-7; 11 bases are a match to TRBD2. Germline values: CDR1 LNHDA, CDR2 SQIVND (reference sequence). CDR3 length equals 15 residues. After removal of 2 bases from V and 3 bases from J, the junction contained 3 bases not matched to a gene. The CDR3 DNA sequence: TGTGCCAGTAGTATAACCGGGACTAGCGGCTACGAGCAGTACTTC. Its protein product is CASSITGTSGYEQYF.

CDR3 in amino acids: CASSSKHRSEQFF. The CDR3 bases are TGTGCCAGCAGCTCGAAGCATAGAAGTGAGCAGTTCTTC. The chain links TRBV11-3 to TRBJ2-1; D unclear. Germline V lookup: CDR1 SGHNT, CDR2 YENEEA. This CDR3 region has 13 residues. The ends were cut back, 4 bases at V and 9 bases at J, with 13 bases in the middle.

This sequence joins TRBV11-2 and TRBJ2-7; D uncertain. CDR3 length equals 13 residues. Germline values: CDR1 SGHAT, CDR2 FQNNGV. The V end was cut by 4 bases, the J end by 4 bases, with 11 bases between. Written as DNA, the CDR3 is TGTGCCAGCAGCTCCTCAACGGGTTACGAGCAGTACTTC. Its translation is CASSSSTGYEQYF. The full variable domain, completed using reference TRBV11-2 and TRBJ2-7, is EAGVAQSPRYKIIEKRQSVAFWCNPISGHATLYWYQQILGQGPKLLIQFQNNGVVDDSQLPKDRFSAERLKGVDSTLKIQPAKLEDSAVYLCASSSSTGYEQYFGPGTRLTVT.

This chain links TRBV4-1 with TRBJ2-7; D possibly corresponds to TRBD2 (7 bases). CDR3 length: 16 amino acids. Between the trimmed V and J ends, which lost 3 bases and 2 bases, there was a span of 17 bases. Looked up from germline, CDR1 is MGHRA and CDR2 is YSYEKL. CDR3 in DNA: TGCGCCAGCAGCCACCAGGGGCTAGCGGTGCCCTACGAGCAGTACTTC. Encoded protein: CASSHQGLAVPYEQYF.

This clone has only a few counts. The V gene is TRBV9, the J gene TRBJ2-7; D perhaps matches TRBD2 (5 bases). Germline assignment: CDR1 SGDLS and CDR2 YYNGEE. The CDR3 sequence is 13 residues long. The V end was cut by 7 bases, the J end by 2 bases, with 13 bases between. CDR3 nucleotides: TGTGCCAGCGGCAAGGACTCCGCCTACGAGCAGTACTTC. This translates into CASGKDSAYEQYF.

The chain uses TRBV4-1 and TRBJ2-5; 14 nucleotides align to TRBD2. CDR1 is MGHRA, CDR2 YSYEKL, per germline. V shed 4 bases and J 1 base; nucleotides not matched to a gene: 8. The CDR3 totals 18 residues. The CDR3 loop is CASSLTLGLAGGQETQYF. In DNA, the CDR3 is TGCGCCAGCAGCCTAACCCTTGGACTAGCGGGAGGCCAAGAGACCCAGTACTTC.

V and J are TRBV28 and TRBJ1-1, with D unclear. V lost 10 bases, J lost 0 bases, and 12 bases lay in between. Germline V gene sequence: CDR1 MDHEN, CDR2 SYDVKM. The CDR3 consists of 13 residues. The CDR3: CATTVWLNTEAFF. DNA of the CDR3: TGTGCCACCACAGTTTGGTTGAACACTGAAGCTTTCTTT.

This chain connects TRBV19 to TRBJ2-2; 11 bases agree with TRBD2. Germline assignment: CDR1 LNHDA and CDR2 SQIVND (reference sequence). This CDR3 is 13 amino acids long. Trimming cost V 8 bases and J 11 bases; bases outside gene matches: 7. This chain's CDR3 is CASSQTSGGELFF. For the CDR3, the DNA is TGTGCCAGTTCACAAACTAGCGGGGGAGAGCTGTTTTTT.